Sequencing of this T cell receptor (beta chain) was carried out in a study of blood T cell repertoires in COVID-19. Study-level background: Nucleic acid was either cDNA or gDNA, and it came from T cells, B-cell-depleted T cells, or PBMCs.

Original methodology: Estimation of nucleated cell counts relied on the amplification of reference gene primers. Measured with immunoSEQ multiplex PCR; TCRdb has only the in-frame clones, and not every one. The V and J calls and clone size are taken from that table; D and trimming were inferred from the DNA. The repertoire holds 300,000 to 500,000 clones, with over 75% as singletons. CDR1 is GTSNPN, CDR2 SVGIG, per germline (reference sequence). The CDR3 runs 14 residues. The V and J ends lost 5 bases and 4 bases respectively, with 17 bases between them. Recruits, aged roughly 18 to 90 years, lived in 24 US areas. The study assigned cohorts using participant-reported clinical history.

This receptor was obtained from a woman aged 40 to 50 with acute COVID-19. V is TRBV30 and J is TRBJ1-1, with D possibly matching TRBD1 (6 bases). Sequenced: PBMCs or T cells enriched from blood (not recorded which). The CDR3 loop reads CAWRQGLGATEAFF. CDR3 DNA: TGTGCCTGGCGGCAGGGGTTGGGGGCCACTGAAGCTTTCTTT. The complete variable domain, with remaining parts taken from reference TRBV30 and TRBJ1-1, reads SQTIHQWPATLVQPVGSPLSLECTVEGTSNPNLYWYRQAAGRGLQLLFYSVGIGQISSEVPQNLSASRPQDRQFILSSKKLLLSDSGFYLCAWRQGLGATEAFFGQGTRLTVV.